This T cell receptor beta chain was sequenced for a study of vaccination effects on CD4 cells after COVID-19. About the study: Either the BNT162b2 or mRNA-1273 vaccine was given to participants in two doses.

The method was immunoSEQ multiplex PCR; TCRdb's version includes in-frame clones alone and lacks a portion of them. The top ten clones hold about 4.7% of a sample with 60,000 to 75,000 clones, 65% to 75% of them seen once. The CDR3 loop spans 15 amino acids. CDR1 SGHKS and CDR2 YYEKEE come from the germline V gene (reference sequence). The V end was cut by 0 bases, the J end by 1 base, with 11 bases between. Before sequencing took place, the ViraFEST assay used viral peptide pools to expand antigen-specific CD4+ T cells. Once cultured for 9 to 11 days, the cells underwent separation to obtain CD4+ T cells. This individual contracted SARS-CoV-2 between March and December 2020, as verified by PCR. IL-2 at roughly 9.7 IU/ml and peptides at around 9.6 ug/ml were added to cultured PBMC, around 2 million per well. An HIV-1 Nef peptide pool served as the negative control culture. A half-medium replacement with IL-2 medium was carried out on days 3 and 7.

In regard to this clone: Its antigen is not known.

The sample was CD4+ T cells from PBMCs cultured with HIV peptides, taken before COVID-19 vaccination. Subset meaning: HIV-1 Nef peptide pool negative control/reference culture. The J gene is TRBJ2-7, the V gene TRBV5-5; D is possibly TRBD1 (5 bases). The sequence came from a human donor who had a prior SARS-CoV-2 infection. CDR3 DNA sequence: TGTGCCAGCAGCTTGGAAGGGGCGCTATCCTACGAGCAGTACTTC. It translates to CASSLEGALSYEQYF.